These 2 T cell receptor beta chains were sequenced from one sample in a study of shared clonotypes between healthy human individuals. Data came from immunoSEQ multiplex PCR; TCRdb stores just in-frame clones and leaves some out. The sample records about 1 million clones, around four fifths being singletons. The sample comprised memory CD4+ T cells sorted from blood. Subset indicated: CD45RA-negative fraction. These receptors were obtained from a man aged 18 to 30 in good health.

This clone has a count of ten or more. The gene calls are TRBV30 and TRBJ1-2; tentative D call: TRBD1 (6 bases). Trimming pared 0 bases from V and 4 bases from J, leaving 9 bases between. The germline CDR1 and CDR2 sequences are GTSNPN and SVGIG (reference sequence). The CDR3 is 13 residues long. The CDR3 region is CAWSVGGVYGYTF. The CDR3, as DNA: TGTGCCTGGAGTGTAGGGGGAGTCTATGGCTACACCTTC.

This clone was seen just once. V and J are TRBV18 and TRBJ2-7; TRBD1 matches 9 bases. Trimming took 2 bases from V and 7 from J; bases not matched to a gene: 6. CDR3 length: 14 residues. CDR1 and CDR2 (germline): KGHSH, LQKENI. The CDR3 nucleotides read TGTGCCAGCTCACCAAGGCGACAGGGGGAGGAGCAGTACTTC. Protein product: CASSPRRQGEEQYF.